The rows below give T cell receptor beta chains drawn from one sample of a study of CD8+CD57+ T cells in acquired aplastic anemia. TCRdb reanalysed the reads using MiXCR and keeps one entry per CDR3 protein. The sample lists approximately 470,000 distinct CDR3 sequences, around 30% occurring once. Material for sequencing was sorted CD4+, CD8+, or CD8+CD57+ T cells (not recorded which) from PBMCs. These receptors all come from a human donor with aplastic anemia. Each CDR3 is given with its conserved first and last residue. The D gene is left open where the match is weak. Clone size, where shown, is once, few, many, or a class for clones that have expanded.

size	V	J	D	DNA	CDR3
many	TRBV7-2	TRBJ1-3	.	TGTGCCAGCAGCTACTCTGGAAACACCATATATTTT	CASSYSGNTIYF
.	TRBV30	TRBJ1-5	.	TGTGCCTGGGGCGAGTATAGCAATCAGCCCCAGCATTTT	CAWGEYSNQPQHF
many	TRBV19	TRBJ2-5	TRBD1	TGTGCCAGTAGTAGGACAGGGTGGACGCAGGAGACCCAGTACTTC	CASSRTGWTQETQYF
.	TRBV5-1	TRBJ1-6	.	TGCGCCAGCAGCTTGGACACCTCCACCCCCCACTTT	CASSLDTSTPHF
.	TRBV10-3	TRBJ2-2	.	TGTGCCATCCGCTCGGGTGTAGGGACCGGGGAGCTGTTTTTT	CAIRSGVGTGELFF
.	TRBV29-1	TRBJ2-1	.	TGCAGCGTTATCGCCTACAATGAGCAGTTCTTC	CSVIAYNEQFF
few	TRBV5-8	TRBJ1-6	.	TGTGCCAGCAGCTTGGACAGGAAAAATTCACCCCTCCACTTT	CASSLDRKNSPLHF
many	TRBV20-1	TRBJ1-2	.	TGCAGTGCTAGGGCAGGACTAAACTATGGCTACACCTTC	CSARAGLNYGYTF
.	TRBV20-1	TRBJ2-2	.	TGCAGTGCTGGTTCGGCGAACACCGGGGAGCTGTTTTTT	CSAGSANTGELFF
.	TRBV10-1	TRBJ2-1	TRBD2	TGCGCCAGCAGCCCGGGACTAGCGGGAGGATCTAATGAGCAGTTCTTC	CASSPGLAGGSNEQFF
.	TRBV12-3/TRBV12-4	TRBJ2-7	.	TGTGCCAGCAGTTTTCCCCCCCTATACGAGCAGTGCTTC	CASSFPPLYEQCF
many	TRBV20-1	TRBJ1-5	TRBD1	TGCAGTGCTAGAGACCCCAGACAGGGCAGCAGCAATCAGCCCCAGCATTTT	CSARDPRQGSSNQPQHF
many	TRBV5-6	TRBJ1-2	.	TGTGCCAGCAGCCCTGGTCGCCGCCTGCTATCTCCCTTC	CASSPGRRLLSPF
many	TRBV7-2	TRBJ2-7	TRBD1	TGTGCCAGCAGCCGTCTCCCGGGACAGGCCCCCGAGCAGTACTTC	CASSRLPGQAPEQYF
many	TRBV29-1	TRBJ2-1	TRBD2	TGCAGCGTAAGAGGACTAGCGGGTGGGAATGAGCAGTTCTTC	CSVRGLAGGNEQFF
.	TRBV5-1	TRBJ2-1	TRBD2	TGCGCCAGCAGCTTGGCACTAGCGGACAACAATGAGCAGTTCTTC	CASSLALADNNEQFF
.	TRBV27	TRBJ1-5	TRBD1	TGTGCCAGCACCCTGACAGGGATAAATCAGCCCCAGCATTTT	CASTLTGINQPQHF
many	TRBV15	TRBJ1-1	TRBD1	TGTGCCACCAGCAGAGACAGGGGGCGCGTCAGGTCTGAAGCTTTCTTT	CATSRDRGRVRSEAFF
many	TRBV7-2	TRBJ1-3	.	TGTGCCAGCAGCTTATACGGCAACACCATATATTTT	CASSLYGNTIYF
.	TRBV2	TRBJ2-7	TRBD2	TGTGCCAGCACTAGCGGCTACGAGCAGTACTTC	CASTSGYEQYF
many	TRBV24-1	TRBJ2-2	.	TGTGCCACCAGTGATCACGGACGGAACACCGGGGAGCTGTTTTTT	CATSDHGRNTGELFF
many	TRBV15	TRBJ2-7	.	TGTGCCACCAGCAGAGAACAGCTCTCCTACGAGCAGTACTTC	CATSREQLSYEQYF
.	TRBV2	TRBJ2-3	.	TGTGCCAGCACGGCGGACACCACAGATACGCAGTATTTT	CASTADTTDTQYF
few	TRBV10-2	TRBJ2-7	.	TGCGCCGCAATAGGTGGGGGCAACGAGCAGTACTTC	CAAIGGGNEQYF
many	TRBV2	TRBJ2-1	.	TGTGCCAGCGCGGCGACTTCCTACAATGAGCAGTTCTTC	CASAATSYNEQFF
.	TRBV12-3/TRBV12-4	TRBJ1-3	.	TGTGCCAGCAGTTTTAACAGTATCTCTGGAAACACCATATATTTT	CASSFNSISGNTIYF
many	TRBV13	TRBJ2-7	.	TGTGCCAGCACCATAACCGCTACCGCGTACGAGCAGTACTTC	CASTITATAYEQYF
many	TRBV6-1	TRBJ1-6	TRBD1	TGTGCCAGCAGTCTGACAGGGCATTCACCCCTCCACTTT	CASSLTGHSPLHF
few	TRBV6-5	TRBJ1-6	.	TGTGCCAGCAGTTACTCGACTCAGGGGTCCTATAATTCACCCCTCCACTTT	CASSYSTQGSYNSPLHF
.	TRBV7-9	TRBJ1-4	TRBD1	TGTGCCAGCAGCAGATGGAACAGGGGGAATGAAAAACTGTTTTTT	CASSRWNRGNEKLFF
many	TRBV7-6	TRBJ2-1	.	TGTGCCAGCACCGCCGGGAACAATGAGCAGTTCTTC	CASTAGNNEQFF
many	TRBV25-1	TRBJ1-6	.	TGTGCCAGCAGTGAATGGGCAGGGCAAAATGGATCACCCCTCCACTTT	CASSEWAGQNGSPLHF
once	TRBV29-1	TRBJ1-2	.	TGCAGCGTTGATTTGTGGGGCTACACCTTC	CSVDLWGYTF
many	TRBV6-1	TRBJ1-2	TRBD1	TGTGCCAGCAGTGTGCAGGGGGCTTATGGCTACACCTTC	CASSVQGAYGYTF
few	TRBV4-1	TRBJ1-2	TRBD1	TGCGCCAGCAGCCAAGGCTCCCTCGGGACAGGGGGCGCGGGAACCTTC	CASSQGSLGTGGAGTF
many	TRBV2	TRBJ2-1	TRBD1	TGTGCCAGCAGAGACAGGGGAGACGAGCAGTTCTTC	CASRDRGDEQFF
.	TRBV20-1	TRBJ2-2	TRBD2	TGCAGTGCTAGAGATCCGCGGGGGGCCACGTTCGCCGGGGAGCTGTTTTTT	CSARDPRGATFAGELFF
few	TRBV2	TRBJ1-2	TRBD1	TGTGCCAGCAGTGGACAGGGCCTTTACTATGGCTACACCTTC	CASSGQGLYYGYTF
.	TRBV5-1	TRBJ2-5	.	TGCGCCAGCAGCCTTAGGACAGAAGAGACCCAGTACTTC	CASSLRTEETQYF
few	TRBV14	TRBJ1-6	.	TGTGCCAGCAGCCAAGAAGGTGTTTCACCCCTCCACTTT	CASSQEGVSPLHF
many	TRBV24-1	TRBJ2-3	TRBD1	TGTGCCACCAGTGACCCGGGACAGAGCACAGATACGCAGTATTTT	CATSDPGQSTDTQYF
.	TRBV4-2	TRBJ1-4	.	TGTGCCAGCAGCCAATCTTGGGCCAATGAAAAACTGTTTTTT	CASSQSWANEKLFF
many	TRBV19	TRBJ1-3	.	TGTGCCAGTAGTATGGTGGGGGCCAACACCATATATTTT	CASSMVGANTIYF
few	TRBV20-1	TRBJ2-1	.	TGCAGTGCTAGTCCCCGTGGGCAGTTCTTC	CSASPRGQFF
.	TRBV9	TRBJ2-2	.	TGTGCCAGCAGCGTAGAAGGGGAAAACGGGGAGCTGTTTTTT	CASSVEGENGELFF
.	TRBV20-1	TRBJ1-1	.	TGCAGTGCCGGGGCCCAGCCGAACACTGAAGCTTTCTTT	CSAGAQPNTEAFF
.	TRBV19	TRBJ1-2	.	TGTGCCAGTAGTATGCGGCAGGATGGAAACACCTTC	CASSMRQDGNTF
many	TRBV12-3/TRBV12-4	TRBJ1-2	TRBD1	TGCGCGACGGGACAGATGATTGGCTATGGCTACACCTTC	CATGQMIGYGYTF
.	TRBV4-2	TRBJ2-1	.	TGTGCCAGCAGCTTCACCCCGGCGGGTGAGCAGTTCTTC	CASSFTPAGEQFF
.	TRBV15	TRBJ1-2	.	TGTGCCACCAGCAGAGATCGGGCAGGAGACGGCTACACCTTC	CATSRDRAGDGYTF
.	TRBV12-3/TRBV12-4	TRBJ1-2	.	TGTGCCAGCAGTTTCGGACAGTTTAACTATGGCTACACCTTC	CASSFGQFNYGYTF
few	TRBV19	TRBJ1-2	.	TGTGCCAGTAGTCTCTCTTCCAACTATGGCTACACCTTC	CASSLSSNYGYTF
.	TRBV10-3	TRBJ2-3	TRBD1	TGTGCCATCAGTGAGACAGGGGGCCCTAGCACAGATACGCAGTATTTT	CAISETGGPSTDTQYF